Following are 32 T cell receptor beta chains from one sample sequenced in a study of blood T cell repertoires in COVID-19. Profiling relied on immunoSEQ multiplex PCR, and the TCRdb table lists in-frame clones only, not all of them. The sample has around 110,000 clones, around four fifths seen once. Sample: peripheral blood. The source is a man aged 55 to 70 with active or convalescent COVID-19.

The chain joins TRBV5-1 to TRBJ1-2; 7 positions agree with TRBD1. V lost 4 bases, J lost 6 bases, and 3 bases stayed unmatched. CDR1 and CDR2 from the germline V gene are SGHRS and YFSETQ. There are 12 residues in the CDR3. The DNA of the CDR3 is TGCGCCAGCAGCCCCGACAGGGATGGCTACACCTTC. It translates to CASSPDRDGYTF. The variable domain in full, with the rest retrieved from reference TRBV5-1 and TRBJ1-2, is KAGVTQTPRYLIKTRGQQVTLSCSPISGHRSVSWYQQTPGQGLQFLFEYFSETQRNKGNFPGRFSGRQFSNSRSEMNVSTLELGDSALYLCASSPDRDGYTFGSGTRLTVV.

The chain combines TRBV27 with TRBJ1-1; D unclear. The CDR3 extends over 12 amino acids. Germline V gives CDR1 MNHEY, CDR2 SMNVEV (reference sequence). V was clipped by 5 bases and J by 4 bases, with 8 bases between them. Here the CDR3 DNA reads TGTGCCAGCAGTACCCGAGGCACTGAAGCTTTCTTT. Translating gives CASSTRGTEAFF.

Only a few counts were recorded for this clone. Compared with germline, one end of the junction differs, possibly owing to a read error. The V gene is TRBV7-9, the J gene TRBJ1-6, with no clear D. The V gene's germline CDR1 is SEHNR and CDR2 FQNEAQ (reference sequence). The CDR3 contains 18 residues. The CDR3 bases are TGTGCCAGCAGCTCCCGAGGCGGGTTGAGGCGGGATAACTCACCCCTCCACTTT. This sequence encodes CASSSRGGLRRDNSPLHF.

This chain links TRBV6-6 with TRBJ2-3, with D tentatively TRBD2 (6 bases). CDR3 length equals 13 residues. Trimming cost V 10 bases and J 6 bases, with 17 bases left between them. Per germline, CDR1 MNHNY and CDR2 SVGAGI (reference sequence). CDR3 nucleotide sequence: TGTGCCATACTGGCGGGATTGGGGGATACGCAGTATTTT. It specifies CAILAGLGDTQYF.

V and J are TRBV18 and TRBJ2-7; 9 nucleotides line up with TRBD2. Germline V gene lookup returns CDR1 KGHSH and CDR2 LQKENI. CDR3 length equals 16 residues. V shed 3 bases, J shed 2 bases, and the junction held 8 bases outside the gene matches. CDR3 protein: CASSPGTGGRAYEQYF. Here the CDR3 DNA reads TGTGCCAGCTCACCCGGAACTGGCGGGAGGGCCTACGAGCAGTACTTC.

CDR3 region: CASSLDRAGLGSPLHF. The CDR3 nucleotides are TGTGCCAGCAGCTTAGATCGGGCAGGGTTGGGCTCACCCCTCCACTTT. This chain connects TRBV11-2 to TRBJ1-6; the D gene is possibly TRBD1 (5 bases). Germline V gene sequence: CDR1 SGHAT, CDR2 FQNNGV. Between the trimmed V and J ends, which lost 0 bases and 10 bases, there was a span of 16 bases. The CDR3 is 16 amino acids. Combining the CDR3 with reference TRBV11-2 and TRBJ1-6 gives the whole variable domain EAGVAQSPRYKIIEKRQSVAFWCNPISGHATLYWYQQILGQGPKLLIQFQNNGVVDDSQLPKDRFSAERLKGVDSTLKIQPAKLEDSAVYLCASSLDRAGLGSPLHFGNGTRLTVT.

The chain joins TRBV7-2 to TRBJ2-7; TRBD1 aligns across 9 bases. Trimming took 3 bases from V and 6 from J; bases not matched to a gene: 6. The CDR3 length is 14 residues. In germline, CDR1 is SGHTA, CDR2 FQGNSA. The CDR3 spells CASSFTGTGSEQYF. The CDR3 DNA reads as TGTGCCAGCAGCTTTACCGGGACAGGGTCCGAGCAGTACTTC. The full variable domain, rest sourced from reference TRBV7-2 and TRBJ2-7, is GAGVSQSPSNKVTEKGKDVELRCDPISGHTALYWYRQSLGQGLEFLIYFQGNSAPDKSGLPSDRFSAERTGGSVSTLTIQRTQQEDSAVYLCASSFTGTGSEQYFGPGTRLTVT.

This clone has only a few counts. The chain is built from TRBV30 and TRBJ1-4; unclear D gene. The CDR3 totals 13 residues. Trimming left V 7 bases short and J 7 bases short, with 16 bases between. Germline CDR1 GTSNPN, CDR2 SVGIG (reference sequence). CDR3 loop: CASRGRDSEKLFF. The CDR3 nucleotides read TGTGCCTCCAGAGGGAGGGATAGTGAAAAACTGTTTTTT.

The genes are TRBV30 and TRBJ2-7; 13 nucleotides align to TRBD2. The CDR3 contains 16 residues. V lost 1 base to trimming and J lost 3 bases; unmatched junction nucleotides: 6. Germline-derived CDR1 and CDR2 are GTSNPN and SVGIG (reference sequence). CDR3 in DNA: TGTGCCTGGAGTGAACTAGCGGGAGGGCGTCTCTACGAGCAGTACTTC. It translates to CAWSELAGGRLYEQYF.

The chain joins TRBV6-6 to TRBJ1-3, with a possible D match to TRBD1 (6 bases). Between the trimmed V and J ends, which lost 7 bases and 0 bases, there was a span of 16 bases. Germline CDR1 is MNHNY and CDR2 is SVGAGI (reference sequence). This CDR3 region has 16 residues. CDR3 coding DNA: TGTGCCAGCACTACAGGGAGAACAAGCTCTGGAAACACCATATATTTT. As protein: CASTTGRTSSGNTIYF.

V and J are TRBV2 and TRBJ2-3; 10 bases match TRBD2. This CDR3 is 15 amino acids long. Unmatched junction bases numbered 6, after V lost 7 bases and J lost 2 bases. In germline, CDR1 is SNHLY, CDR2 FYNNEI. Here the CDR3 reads CASNLLAGDTDTQYF. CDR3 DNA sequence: TGTGCCAGCAACCTCCTAGCGGGAGACACAGATACGCAGTATTTT.

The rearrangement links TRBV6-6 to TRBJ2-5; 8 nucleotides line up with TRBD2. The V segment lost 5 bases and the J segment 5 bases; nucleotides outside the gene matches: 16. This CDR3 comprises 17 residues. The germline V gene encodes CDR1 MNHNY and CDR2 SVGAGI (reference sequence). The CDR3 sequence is CASSRRVGAGGGETQYF. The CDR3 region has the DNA TGTGCCAGCAGTCGTAGGGTTGGTGCGGGAGGAGGGGAGACCCAGTACTTC.

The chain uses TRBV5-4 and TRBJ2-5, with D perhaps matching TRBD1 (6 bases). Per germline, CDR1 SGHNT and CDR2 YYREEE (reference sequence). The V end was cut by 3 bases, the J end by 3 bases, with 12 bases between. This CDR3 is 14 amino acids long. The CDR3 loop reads CASSSGQQKETQYF. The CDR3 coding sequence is TGTGCCAGCAGCTCCGGACAGCAAAAAGAGACCCAGTACTTC.

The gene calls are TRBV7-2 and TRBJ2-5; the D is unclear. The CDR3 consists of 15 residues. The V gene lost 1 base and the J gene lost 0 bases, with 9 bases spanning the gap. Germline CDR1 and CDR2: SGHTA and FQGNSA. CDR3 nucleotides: TGTGCCAGCAGCTTAGAGCGAAGGTACCAAGAGACCCAGTACTTC. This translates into CASSLERRYQETQYF.

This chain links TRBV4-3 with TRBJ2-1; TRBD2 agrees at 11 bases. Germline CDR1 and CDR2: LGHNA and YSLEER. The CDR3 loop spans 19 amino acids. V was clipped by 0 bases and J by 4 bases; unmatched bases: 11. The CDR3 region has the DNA TGCGCCAGCAGCCAAGATTGGGGAACTAGCGGGAGTCGATACAATGAGCAGTTCTTC. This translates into CASSQDWGTSGSRYNEQFF.

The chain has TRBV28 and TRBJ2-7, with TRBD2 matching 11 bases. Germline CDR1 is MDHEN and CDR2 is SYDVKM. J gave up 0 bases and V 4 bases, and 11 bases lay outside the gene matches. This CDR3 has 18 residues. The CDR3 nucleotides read TGTGCCAGCAGTTACCCGACTAGCGGGGAATCGAGCTCCTACGAGCAGTACTTC. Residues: CASSYPTSGESSSYEQYF.

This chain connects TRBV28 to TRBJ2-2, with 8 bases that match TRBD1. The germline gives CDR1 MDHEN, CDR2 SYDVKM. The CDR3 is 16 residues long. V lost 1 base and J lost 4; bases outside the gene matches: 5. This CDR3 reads CASSLFGQGITGELFF. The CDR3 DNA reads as TGTGCCAGCAGTTTATTCGGACAGGGTATCACCGGGGAGCTGTTTTTT.

In nucleotides, the CDR3 is TGCAGCGTTACATTCATGGAGGGATTCACTGAAGCTTTCTTT. It specifies CSVTFMEGFTEAFF. The chain is built from TRBV29-1 and TRBJ1-1; D is uncertain. Germline V gene lookup returns CDR1 SQVTM and CDR2 ANQGSEA. The V end lost 5 bases, the J end lost 4 bases, and 17 bases lay between the germline ends. This CDR3 has 14 amino acids.

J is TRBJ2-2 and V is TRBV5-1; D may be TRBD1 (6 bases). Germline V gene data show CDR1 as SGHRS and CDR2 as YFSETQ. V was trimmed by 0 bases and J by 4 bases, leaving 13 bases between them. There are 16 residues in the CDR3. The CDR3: CASSLAPGEGTGELFF. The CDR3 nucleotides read TGCGCCAGCAGCTTGGCCCCAGGGGAAGGCACCGGGGAGCTGTTTTTT. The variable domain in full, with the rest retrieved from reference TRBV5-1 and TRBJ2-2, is KAGVTQTPRYLIKTRGQQVTLSCSPISGHRSVSWYQQTPGQGLQFLFEYFSETQRNKGNFPGRFSGRQFSNSRSEMNVSTLELGDSALYLCASSLAPGEGTGELFFGEGSRLTVL.

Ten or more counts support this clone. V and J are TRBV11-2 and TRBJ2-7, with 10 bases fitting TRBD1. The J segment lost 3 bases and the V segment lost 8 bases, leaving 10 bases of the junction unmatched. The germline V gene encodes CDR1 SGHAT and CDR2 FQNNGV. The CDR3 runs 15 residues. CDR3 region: CASWVRDRGIYEQYF. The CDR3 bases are TGTGCCAGCTGGGTAAGGGACAGGGGTATCTACGAGCAGTACTTC.

The DNA of the CDR3 is TGTGCCACCCGAGACGGGACAGGGTTGAATGAGCAGTTCTTC. This codes for CATRDGTGLNEQFF. The chain employs TRBV15 and TRBJ2-1, with 9 nucleotides matching TRBD1. Per germline, CDR1 LNHNV and CDR2 YYDKDF (reference sequence). The CDR3 totals 14 residues. With V trimmed by 8 bases and J by 7 bases, 9 bases remained unmatched.

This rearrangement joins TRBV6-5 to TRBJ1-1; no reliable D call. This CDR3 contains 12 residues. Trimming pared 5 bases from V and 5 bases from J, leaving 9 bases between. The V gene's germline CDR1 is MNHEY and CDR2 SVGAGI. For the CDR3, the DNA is TGTGCCAGCAGTCGCGGAGGGACTGAAGCTTTCTTT. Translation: CASSRGGTEAFF.

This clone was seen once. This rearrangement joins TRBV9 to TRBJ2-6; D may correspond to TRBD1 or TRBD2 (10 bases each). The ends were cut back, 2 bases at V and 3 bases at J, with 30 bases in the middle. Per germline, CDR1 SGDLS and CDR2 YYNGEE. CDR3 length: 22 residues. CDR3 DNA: TGTGCCAGCAGCGTCACCGGGACAGGGGTGGTAGCGGGAGGTTATGGGGCCAACGTCCTGACTTTC. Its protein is CASSVTGTGVVAGGYGANVLTF.

CDR3 bases: TGCAGCGCCACGGACTTGCGGAGCTCTGGGGCCAACGTCCTGACTTTC. This gives the protein CSATDLRSSGANVLTF. The chain is built from TRBV29-1 and TRBJ2-6; D may be TRBD2 (5 bases). Trimming removed 7 bases from V and 0 bases from J, with 16 bases in between. The CDR3 contains 16 residues. Germline V gene lookup returns CDR1 SQVTM and CDR2 ANQGSEA.

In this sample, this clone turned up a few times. The CDR3 nucleotides are TGTGCCAGTAGTGGTCTAGCGGGAGGGATCACAGATACGCAGTATTTT. Its protein product is CASSGLAGGITDTQYF. The chain uses TRBV19 and TRBJ2-3; 12 bases align to TRBD2. V lost 5 bases to trimming and J lost 2 bases; unmatched junction nucleotides: 5. CDR1 and CDR2 from the germline V gene are LNHDA and SQIVND (reference sequence). This CDR3 has 16 amino acids.

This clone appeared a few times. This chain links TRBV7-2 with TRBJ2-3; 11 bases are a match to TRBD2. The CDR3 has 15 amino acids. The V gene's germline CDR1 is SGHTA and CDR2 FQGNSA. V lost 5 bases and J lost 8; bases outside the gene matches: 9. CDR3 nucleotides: TGTGCCAGCAGCCGTATAGCGGGAGGGCCCCTTACGCAGTATTTT. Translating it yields CASSRIAGGPLTQYF.

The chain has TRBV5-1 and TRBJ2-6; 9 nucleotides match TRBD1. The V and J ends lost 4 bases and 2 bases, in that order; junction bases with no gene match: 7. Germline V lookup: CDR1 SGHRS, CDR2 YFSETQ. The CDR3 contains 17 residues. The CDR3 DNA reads TGCGCCAGCAGCACATCCGGGACAGGGACTGGGGCCAACGTCCTGACTTTC. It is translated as CASSTSGTGTGANVLTF.

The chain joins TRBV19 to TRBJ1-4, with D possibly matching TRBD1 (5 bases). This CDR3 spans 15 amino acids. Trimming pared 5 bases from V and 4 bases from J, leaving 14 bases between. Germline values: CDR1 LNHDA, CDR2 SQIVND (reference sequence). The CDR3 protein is CASSPEGRINEKLFF. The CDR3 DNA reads TGTGCCAGTAGTCCGGAGGGACGGATTAATGAAAAACTGTTTTTT.

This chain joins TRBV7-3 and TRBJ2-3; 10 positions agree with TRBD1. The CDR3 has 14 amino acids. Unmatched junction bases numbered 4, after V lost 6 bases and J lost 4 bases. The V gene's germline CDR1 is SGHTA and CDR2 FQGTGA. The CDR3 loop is CASRATGGADTQYF. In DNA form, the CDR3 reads TGTGCCAGCAGGGCGACAGGGGGCGCAGATACGCAGTATTTT.

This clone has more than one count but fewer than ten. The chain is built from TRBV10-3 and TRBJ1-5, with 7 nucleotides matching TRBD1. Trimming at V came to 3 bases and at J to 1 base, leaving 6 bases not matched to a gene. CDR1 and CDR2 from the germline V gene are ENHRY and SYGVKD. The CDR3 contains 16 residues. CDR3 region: CAISEEGQPSNQPQHF. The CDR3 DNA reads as TGTGCCATCAGTGAAGAGGGACAGCCCAGCAATCAGCCCCAGCATTTT.

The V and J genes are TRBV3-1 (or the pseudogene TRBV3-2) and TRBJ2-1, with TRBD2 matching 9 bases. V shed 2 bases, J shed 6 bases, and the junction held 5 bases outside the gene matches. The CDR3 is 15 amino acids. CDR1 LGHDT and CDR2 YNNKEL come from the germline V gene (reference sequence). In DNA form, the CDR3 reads TGTGCCAGCAGCCAACTAGCGGGGATCTCCAATGAGCAGTTCTTC. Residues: CASSQLAGISNEQFF.

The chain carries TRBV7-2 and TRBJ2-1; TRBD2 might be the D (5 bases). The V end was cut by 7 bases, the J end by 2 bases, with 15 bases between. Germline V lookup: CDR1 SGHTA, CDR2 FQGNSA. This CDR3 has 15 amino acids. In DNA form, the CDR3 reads TGTGCCAGCACCCCCGAGAGGGCTGCCTACAATGAGCAGTTCTTC. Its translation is CASTPERAAYNEQFF.